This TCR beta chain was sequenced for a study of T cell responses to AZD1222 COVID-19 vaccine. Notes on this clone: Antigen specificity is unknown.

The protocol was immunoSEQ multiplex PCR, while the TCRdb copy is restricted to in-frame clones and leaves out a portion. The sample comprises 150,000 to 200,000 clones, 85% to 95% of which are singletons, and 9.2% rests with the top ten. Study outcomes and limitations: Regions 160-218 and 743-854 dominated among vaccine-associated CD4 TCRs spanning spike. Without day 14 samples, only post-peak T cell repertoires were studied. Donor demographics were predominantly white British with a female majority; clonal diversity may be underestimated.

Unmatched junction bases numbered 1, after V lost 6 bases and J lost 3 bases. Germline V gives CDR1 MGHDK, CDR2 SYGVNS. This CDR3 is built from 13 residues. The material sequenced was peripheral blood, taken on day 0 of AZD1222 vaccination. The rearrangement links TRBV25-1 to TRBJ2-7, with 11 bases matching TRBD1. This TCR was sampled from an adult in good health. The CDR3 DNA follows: TGTGCCAGCAGCGGGACAGGGGGCTACGAGCAGTACTTC. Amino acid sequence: CASSGTGGYEQYF.